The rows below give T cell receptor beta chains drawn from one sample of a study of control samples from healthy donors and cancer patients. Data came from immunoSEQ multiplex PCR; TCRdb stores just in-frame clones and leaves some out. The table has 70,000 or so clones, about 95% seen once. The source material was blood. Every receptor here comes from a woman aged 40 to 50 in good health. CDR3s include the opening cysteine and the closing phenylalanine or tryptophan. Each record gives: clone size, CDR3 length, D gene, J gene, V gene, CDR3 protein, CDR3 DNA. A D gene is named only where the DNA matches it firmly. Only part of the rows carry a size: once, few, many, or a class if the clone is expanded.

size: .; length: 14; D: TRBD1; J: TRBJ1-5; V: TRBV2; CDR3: CASSTGGGNQPQHF; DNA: TGTGCCAGCAGCACAGGGGGCGGCAATCAGCCCCAGCATTTT
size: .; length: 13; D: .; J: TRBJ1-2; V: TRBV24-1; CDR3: CATSDRGRYGYTF; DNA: TGTGCCACCAGTGATAGAGGGCGTTATGGCTACACCTTC
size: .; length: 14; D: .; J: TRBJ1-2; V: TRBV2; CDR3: CASRIQGSNYGYTF; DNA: TGTGCCAGCAGAATACAGGGATCTAACTATGGCTACACCTTC
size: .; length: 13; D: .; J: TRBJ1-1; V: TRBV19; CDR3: CASSDQRDTEAFF; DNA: TGTGCCAGTAGTGACCAACGAGACACTGAAGCTTTCTTT
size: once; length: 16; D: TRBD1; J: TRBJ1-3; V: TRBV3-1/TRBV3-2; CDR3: CASSQDRTGDGNTIYF; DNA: TGTGCCAGCAGCCAGGATCGGACAGGGGACGGAAACACCATATATTTT
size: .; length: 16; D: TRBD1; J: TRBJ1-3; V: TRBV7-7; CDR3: CASSTGQALSGNTIYF; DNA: TGTGCTAGCAGCACTGGACAGGCCCTCTCTGGAAACACCATATATTTT
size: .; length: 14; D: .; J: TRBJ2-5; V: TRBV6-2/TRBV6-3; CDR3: CASSYYGDEETQYF; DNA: TGTGCCAGCAGTTATTATGGGGATGAGGAGACCCAGTACTTC
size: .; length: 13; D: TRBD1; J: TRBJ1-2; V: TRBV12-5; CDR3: CASGLTGLDGYTF; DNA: TGTGCTAGTGGTCTGACAGGGCTGGATGGCTACACCTTC
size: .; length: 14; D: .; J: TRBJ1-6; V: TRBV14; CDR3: CASSQGRGYSPLHF; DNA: TGTGCCAGCAGCCAAGGGCGGGGCTACTCACCCCTCCACTTT
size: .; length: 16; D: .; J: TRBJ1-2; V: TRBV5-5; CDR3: CASSFLRGRASGGYTF; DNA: TGTGCCAGCAGCTTCCTTCGGGGGCGCGCTTCGGGTGGCTACACCTTC
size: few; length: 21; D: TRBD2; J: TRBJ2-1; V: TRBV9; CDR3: CASSTNPTRASGSFTYNEQFF; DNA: TGTGCCAGCAGCACCAATCCAACGAGGGCTAGCGGGAGTTTCACCTACAATGAGCAGTTCTTC
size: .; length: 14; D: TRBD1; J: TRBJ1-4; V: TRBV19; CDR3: CASSVQGGNEKLFF; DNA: TGTGCCAGTAGTGTCCAGGGGGGGAATGAAAAACTGTTTTTT
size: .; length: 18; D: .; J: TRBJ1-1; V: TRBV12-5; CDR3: CASGWFTSDRKMNTEAFF; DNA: TGTGCTAGTGGTTGGTTCACGTCGGACAGAAAGATGAACACTGAAGCTTTCTTT
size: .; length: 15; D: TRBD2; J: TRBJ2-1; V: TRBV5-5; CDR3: CASSSGTSGYNEQFF; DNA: TGTGCCAGCAGCTCCGGGACTAGCGGTTACAATGAGCAGTTCTTC
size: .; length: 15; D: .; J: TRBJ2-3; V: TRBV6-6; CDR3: CASSWTILGTDTQYF; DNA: TGTGCCAGCAGTTGGACGATTCTAGGCACAGATACGCAGTATTTT
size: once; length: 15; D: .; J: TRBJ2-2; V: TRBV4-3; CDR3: CASSQDEGSGGELFF; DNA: TGCGCCAGCAGCCAAGATGAGGGGTCGGGAGGGGAGCTGTTTTTT
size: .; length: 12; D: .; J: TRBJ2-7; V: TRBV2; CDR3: CASSASGTEQYF; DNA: TGTGCCAGCAGCGCTTCCGGGACTGAGCAGTACTTC
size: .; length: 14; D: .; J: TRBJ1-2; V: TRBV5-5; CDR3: CASSLAPGPYGYTF; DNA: TGTGCCAGCAGCTTGGCTCCGGGACCCTATGGCTACACCTTC
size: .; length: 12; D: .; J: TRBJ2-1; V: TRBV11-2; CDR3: CASTGTSPRQFF; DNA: TGTGCCAGCACCGGAACTAGCCCTCGCCAGTTCTTC
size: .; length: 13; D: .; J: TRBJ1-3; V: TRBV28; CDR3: CASQPSSGNTIYF; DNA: TGTGCCAGCCAGCCCAGCTCTGGAAACACCATATATTTT
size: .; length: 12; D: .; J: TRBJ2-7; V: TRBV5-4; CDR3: CASSLGPSLQYF; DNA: TGTGCCAGCAGCTTGGGCCCGTCTTTGCAGTACTTC
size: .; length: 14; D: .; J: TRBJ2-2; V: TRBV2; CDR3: CASSLNRVGGELFF; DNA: TGTGCCAGCAGTCTAAACAGGGTCGGCGGGGAGCTGTTTTTT
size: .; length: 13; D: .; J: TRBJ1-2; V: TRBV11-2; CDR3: CASSYTINYGYTF; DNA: TGTGCCAGCAGCTACACAATTAACTATGGCTACACCTTC
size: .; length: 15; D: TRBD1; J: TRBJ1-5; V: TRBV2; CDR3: CASRAGTGGTQPQHF; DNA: TGTGCCAGCAGAGCCGGGACAGGGGGCACTCAGCCCCAGCATTTT
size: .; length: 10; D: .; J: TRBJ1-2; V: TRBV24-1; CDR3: CATRDHGYTF; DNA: TGTGCCACCAGGGATCATGGCTACACCTTC
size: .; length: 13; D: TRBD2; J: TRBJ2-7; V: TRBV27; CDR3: CASSLAGVSEQYF; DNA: TGTGCCAGCAGTCTAGCGGGAGTTAGCGAGCAGTACTTC
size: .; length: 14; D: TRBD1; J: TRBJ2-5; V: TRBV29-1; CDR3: CSVEVLQGEETQYF; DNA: TGCAGCGTTGAAGTGTTACAGGGGGAAGAGACCCAGTACTTC
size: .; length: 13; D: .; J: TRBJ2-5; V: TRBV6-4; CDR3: CATELTYQETQYF; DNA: TGTGCCACCGAATTAACGTATCAAGAGACCCAGTACTTC
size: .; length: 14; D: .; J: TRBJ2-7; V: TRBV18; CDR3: CASSPFKGDYEQYF; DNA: TGTGCCAGCTCACCATTCAAGGGAGACTACGAGCAGTACTTC
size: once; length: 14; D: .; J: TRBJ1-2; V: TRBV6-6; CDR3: CASRPGFSNYGYTF; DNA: TGTGCCAGCAGACCAGGCTTTTCAAACTATGGCTACACCTTC
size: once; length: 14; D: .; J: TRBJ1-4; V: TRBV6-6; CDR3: CASSYPGRVEKLFF; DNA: TGTGCCAGCAGTTACCCTGGAAGGGTCGAAAAACTGTTTTTT
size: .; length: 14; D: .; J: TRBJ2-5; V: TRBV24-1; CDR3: CATSDTGYQETQYF; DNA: TGTGCCACCAGTGACACAGGGTACCAAGAGACCCAGTACTTC
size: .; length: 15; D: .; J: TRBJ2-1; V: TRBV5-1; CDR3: CASTKTSNLGNEQFF; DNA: TGCGCCAGCACAAAGACTAGTAATCTGGGGAATGAGCAGTTCTTC
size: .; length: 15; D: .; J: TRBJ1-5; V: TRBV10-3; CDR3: CAISADRSGNQPQHF; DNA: TGTGCCATCAGTGCTGACAGGTCGGGCAATCAGCCCCAGCATTTT
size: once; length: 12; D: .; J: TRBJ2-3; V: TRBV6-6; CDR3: CASGGSTDTQYF; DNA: TGTGCCAGCGGGGGGAGCACAGATACGCAGTATTTT
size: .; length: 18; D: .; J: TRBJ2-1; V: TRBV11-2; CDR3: CASSRGTGWGGRFFEQFF; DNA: TGTGCCAGCAGCAGAGGGACAGGGTGGGGCGGGAGGTTCTTTGAGCAGTTCTTC
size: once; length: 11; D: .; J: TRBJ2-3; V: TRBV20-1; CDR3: CSASRADTQYF; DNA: TGCAGTGCTAGTCGGGCAGATACGCAGTATTTT
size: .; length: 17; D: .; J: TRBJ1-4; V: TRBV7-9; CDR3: CASSLFGGSATNEKLFF; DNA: TGTGCCAGCAGCTTATTCGGGGGTTCTGCAACTAATGAAAAACTGTTTTTT
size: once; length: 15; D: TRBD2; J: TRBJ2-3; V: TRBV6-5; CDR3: CASRPGTSGTDTQYF; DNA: TGTGCCAGCAGACCAGGGACTAGCGGCACAGATACGCAGTATTTT
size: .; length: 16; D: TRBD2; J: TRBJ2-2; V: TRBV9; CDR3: CASSVGGSGGAGELFF; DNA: TGTGCCAGCAGCGTAGGCGGTAGCGGGGGGGCAGGGGAGCTGTTTTTT
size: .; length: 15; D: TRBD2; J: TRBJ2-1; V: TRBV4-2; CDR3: CASSQEGLEWGEQFF; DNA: TGTGCCAGCAGCCAAGAGGGACTAGAGTGGGGTGAGCAGTTCTTC
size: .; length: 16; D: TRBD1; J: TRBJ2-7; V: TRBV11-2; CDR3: CASSLPGQGRAYEQYF; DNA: TGTGCCAGCAGCCTACCGGGACAGGGGAGGGCATACGAGCAGTACTTC
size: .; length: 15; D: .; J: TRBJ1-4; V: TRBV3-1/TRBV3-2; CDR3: CASSQGGGDGEKLFF; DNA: TGTGCCAGCAGCCAAGGGGGGGGAGACGGAGAAAAACTGTTTTTT
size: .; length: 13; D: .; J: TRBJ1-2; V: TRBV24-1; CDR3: CATSDSREGGYTF; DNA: TGTGCCACCAGTGATTCCAGGGAAGGAGGCTACACCTTC
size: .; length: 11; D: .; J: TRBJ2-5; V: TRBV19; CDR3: CASSMTGRQYF; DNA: TGTGCCAGTAGTATGACAGGGAGGCAGTACTTC
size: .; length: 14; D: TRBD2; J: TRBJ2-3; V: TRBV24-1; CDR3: CATTTGGKTDTQYF; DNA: TGTGCCACCACCACCGGGGGGAAAACAGATACGCAGTATTTT
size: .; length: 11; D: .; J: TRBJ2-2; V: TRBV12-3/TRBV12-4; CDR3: CASRYTGELFF; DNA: TGTGCCAGCAGATACACCGGGGAGCTGTTTTTT
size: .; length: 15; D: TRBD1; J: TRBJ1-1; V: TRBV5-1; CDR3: CASSLDGQGGTEAFF; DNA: TGCGCCAGCAGCTTGGATGGACAGGGAGGAACTGAAGCTTTCTTT
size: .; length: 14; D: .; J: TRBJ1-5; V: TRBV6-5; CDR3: CASSPRGRNQPQHF; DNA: TGTGCCAGCTCCCCCCGTGGGAGGAATCAGCCCCAGCATTTT
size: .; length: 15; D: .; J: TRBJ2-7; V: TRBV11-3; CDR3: CASSLGDSLSYEQYF; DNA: TGTGCCAGCAGCTTAGGTGACAGTCTCTCCTACGAGCAGTACTTC
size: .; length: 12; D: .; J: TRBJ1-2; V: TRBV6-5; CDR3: CASSFDSYGYTF; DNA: TGTGCCAGCAGTTTCGACAGCTATGGCTACACCTTC
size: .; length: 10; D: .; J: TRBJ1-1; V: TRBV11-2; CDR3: CASSLGEAFF; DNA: TGTGCCAGCAGCTTGGGGGAAGCTTTCTTT
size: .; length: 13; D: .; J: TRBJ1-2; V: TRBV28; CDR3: CASSVGTNYGYTF; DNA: TGTGCCAGCAGTGTTGGGACTAACTATGGCTACACCTTC
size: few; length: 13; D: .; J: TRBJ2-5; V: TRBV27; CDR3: CASSSGPGETQYF; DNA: TGTGCCAGCAGTTCAGGGCCAGGGGAGACCCAGTACTTC
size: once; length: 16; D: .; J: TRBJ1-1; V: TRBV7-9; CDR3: CASSPYPMGSNTEAFF; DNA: TGTGCCAGCAGCCCCTACCCTATGGGGAGCAACACTGAAGCTTTCTTT
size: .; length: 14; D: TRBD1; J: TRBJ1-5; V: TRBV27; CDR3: CASSFQGGNQPQHF; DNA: TGTGCCAGCAGTTTTCAGGGGGGCAATCAGCCCCAGCATTTT
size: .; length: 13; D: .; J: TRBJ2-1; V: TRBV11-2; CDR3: CASSLEGYNEQFF; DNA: TGTGCCAGCAGCTTAGAGGGCTACAATGAGCAGTTCTTC
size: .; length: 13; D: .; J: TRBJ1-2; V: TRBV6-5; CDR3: CASSRTSEGGYTF; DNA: TGTGCCAGCAGTCGGACAAGCGAAGGGGGCTACACCTTC
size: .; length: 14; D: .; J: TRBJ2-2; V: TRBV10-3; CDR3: CAISPQVSGGELFF; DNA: TGTGCCATCAGCCCTCAGGTTTCGGGCGGGGAGCTGTTTTTT